One and the same sample provided the 8 T cell receptor beta chains below, sequenced in a study of OX40 agonist ivuxolimab in advanced cancers. Sequencing was performed with immunoSEQ multiplex PCR; in TCRdb, only in-frame clones are kept and a portion is missing. The data contain over 50,000 clones, less than 90% of them singletons. Source: CD4+ or CD8+ T cells sorted from blood, taken in a trial of the OX40 agonist ivuxolimab. These receptors were taken from an adult with an advanced solid tumor such as melanoma, head and neck, liver or kidney cancer.

The chain combines TRBV7-9 with TRBJ2-7; the match to TRBD2 covers 8 bases. CDR3 size: 17 residues. Germline CDR1 is SEHNR and CDR2 is FQNEAQ (reference sequence). V lost 1 base, J lost 2 bases, and 10 bases stayed unmatched. CDR3 nucleotides: TGTGCCAGCAGCTTAGGTTCCGCGGGAGGTTGGGCCTACGAGCAGTACTTC. Protein: CASSLGSAGGWAYEQYF.

The V call is TRBV6-5, the J call TRBJ2-7; TRBD2 aligns across 8 bases. V shed 7 bases, J shed 7 bases, and the junction held 9 bases outside the gene matches. Germline-derived CDR1 and CDR2 are MNHEY and SVGAGI. This CDR3 has 13 residues. CDR3 DNA sequence: TGTGCCAGCATTGGCGGTCGGGGGGGGGAGCAGTACTTC. Translated: CASIGGRGGEQYF.

The V and J genes are TRBV7-9 and TRBJ1-4, with a tentative D call TRBD1 (5 bases). The CDR3 has 14 amino acids. V gave up 5 bases and J gave up 4 bases, with 11 bases separating them. CDR1 SEHNR and CDR2 FQNEAQ come from the germline V gene (reference sequence). CDR3 protein: CASSPGGGNEKLFF. As DNA, the CDR3 is TGTGCCAGCAGCCCCGGGGGGGGTAATGAAAAACTGTTTTTT.

The CDR3 here is CASYTGRVAEAFF. The CDR3 DNA follows: TGCGCCAGCTATACAGGGAGGGTTGCCGAAGCTTTCTTT. The chain employs TRBV10-2 and TRBJ1-1, with D possibly matching TRBD1 (6 bases). Germline V gives CDR1 WSHSY, CDR2 SAAADI. V was cut by 8 bases and J by 8 bases, with 18 bases left in between. CDR3 length equals 13 residues.

V is TRBV15 and J is TRBJ1-1; D uncertain. The CDR3 is made up of 14 amino acids. Germline CDR1 LNHNV, CDR2 YYDKDF (reference sequence). V lost 0 bases and J 0 bases, leaving 5 bases between the germline ends. The CDR3 bases are TGTGCCACCAGCAGAGATTCGGTGAACACTGAAGCTTTCTTT. It yields the protein CATSRDSVNTEAFF.

The chain joins TRBV29-1 to TRBJ2-6; possibly TRBD1 for D (5 bases). The V gene's germline CDR1 is SQVTM and CDR2 ANQGSEA. V lost 4 bases to trimming and J lost 0 bases, with 13 bases between them. The CDR3 has 16 amino acids. CDR3 residues: CSVAHQTVSGANVLTF. The CDR3 nucleotides are TGCAGCGTTGCCCACCAGACAGTCTCTGGGGCCAACGTCCTGACTTTC.

The gene calls are TRBV7-3 and TRBJ2-3; 9 nucleotides agree with TRBD1. In germline, CDR1 is SGHTA, CDR2 FQGTGA. Trimming cost V 4 bases and J 2 bases; bases outside gene matches: 10. This CDR3 comprises 17 residues. CDR3 loop: CASSSPQDRGFTDTQYF. The CDR3, as DNA: TGTGCCAGCAGCTCCCCCCAGGACAGGGGATTCACAGATACGCAGTATTTT.

The chain combines TRBV7-9 with TRBJ2-5; TRBD2 matches 7 bases. Germline V CDR1 and CDR2: SEHNR, FQNEAQ (reference sequence). The CDR3 length is 16 residues. The junction had 10 bases not matched to a gene; V was cut back by 1 base and J by 5 bases. CDR3 region: CASSLGSGGVGETQYF. In DNA, the CDR3 is TGTGCCAGCAGCTTAGGTTCGGGGGGAGTCGGGGAGACCCAGTACTTC.